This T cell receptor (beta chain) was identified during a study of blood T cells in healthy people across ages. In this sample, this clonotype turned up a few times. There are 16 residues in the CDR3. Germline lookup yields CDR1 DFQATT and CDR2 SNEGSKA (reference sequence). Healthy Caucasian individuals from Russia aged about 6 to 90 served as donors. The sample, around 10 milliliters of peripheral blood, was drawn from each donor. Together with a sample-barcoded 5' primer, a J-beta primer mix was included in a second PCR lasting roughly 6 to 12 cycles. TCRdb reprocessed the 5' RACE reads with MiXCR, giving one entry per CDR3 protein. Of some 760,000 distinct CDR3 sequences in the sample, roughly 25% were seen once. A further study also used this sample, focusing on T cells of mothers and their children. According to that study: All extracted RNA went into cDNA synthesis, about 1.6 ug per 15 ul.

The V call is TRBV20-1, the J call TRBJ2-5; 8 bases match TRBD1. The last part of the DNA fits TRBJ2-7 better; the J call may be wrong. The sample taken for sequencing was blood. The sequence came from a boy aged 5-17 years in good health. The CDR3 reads CSARDRRTGSYHEQYF. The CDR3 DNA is TGCAGTGCTAGAGATCGTAGGACAGGGAGTTACCACGAGCAGTACTTC.